This T cell receptor (beta chain) was identified in a study of blood T cell repertoires in COVID-19 (TCRdb year 2020). In the study overall: The collaborator samples originated in the United States, Italy and Spain and spanned the acute and convalescent phases of COVID-19. The prospective study material was composed of cDNA or gDNA derived from T cells, B-cell-depleted T cells, or PBMCs. The dataset comprised deeply sampled blood TCRbeta repertoires from subjects exposed to, actively infected with, or recovered from COVID-19. A freely available public database, intended as a resource for researchers studying the immune response to SARS-CoV-2, is where the repertoires were released. The samples were drawn from two sources: the first 160 participants of the ongoing ImmuneRACE study, and fewer than 1,500 subjects contributed by 6 global collaborators. Sample metadata almost always included a de-identified subject ID, COVID-19 status, age in years and sex. Where HLA class I and class II types were available, the types were taken from metadata supplied by the sample provider, not from assay-based typing.

This clone was found once. Its antigen has not been determined. One base away there is no much larger clone; base qualities are not given. V is pruned by 1 base and J by 6 bases, leaving 8 bases of the junction without a gene match. In the germline V gene (reference sequence), CDR1 corresponds to LNHNV and CDR2 to YYDKDF. The CDR3 runs 16 residues from the cysteine to the phenylalanine. The read is trimmed to its CDR3 DNA, 48 bases read in frame from base 1. Enrolling through a virtual design, the prospective study's participants ranged in age from about 18 to 89 years and lived across around 25 United States geographic areas. In the prospective study, participants were assigned to cohorts based on the clinical history participants reported in a screening survey and a study questionnaire. Recovered participants in ImmuneRACE Cohort 3 were defined by two consecutive negative NP/OP PCR tests, clearance by a healthcare professional, or resolution of symptoms. In the prospective study, mobile phlebotomists collected whole blood, serum and a nasopharyngeal or oropharyngeal swab from each participant. Additional blood draws and questionnaires over an approximately two-month period could optionally be provided by prospective study participants. Blood samples from the prospective study were shipped frozen or at room temperature prior to DNA extraction.

TCRbeta CDR3 regions were amplified from genomic DNA using the immunoSEQ Assay, a bias-controlled multiplex PCR. On the study's bioinformatics: Within the assay, amplification of reference gene primers was used to estimate how many nucleated cells each sample contained. To quantify the absolute abundance of each unique TCRbeta CDR3 rearrangement, sequence reads were collapsed and filtered. For each sample, productive Simpson clonality was calculated by taking the square root of Simpson's diversity index across productive rearrangements. The table comes from immuneACCESS by way of TCRdb, which keeps in-frame sequences with V and J called. Part of the clones is missing from these tables; in studies checked, under half for an unresolved V gene and the rest for unknown reasons. Clone size and the V and J calls come from that table; the DNA yielded D and trimming. Here the sample has around 330,000 clones; over 75% occur a single time. The top ten clones comprise 9.5% of the sample.

Broader findings and caveats from the paper: Clinical and demographic metadata were provided uncurated, with the amount varying by source and participant.

This receptor chain uses TRBV15 and TRBJ2-1; 8 bases in the junction line up with TRBD1. Sequenced: PBMCs or T cells enriched from blood (not recorded which). This clonotype was obtained from a woman aged 40-49 years who had recovered from COVID-19. The CDR3: CATSRGLGQAINEQFF. The bases read TGTGCCACCAGCAGAGGTCTGGGACAGGCGATCAATGAGCAGTTCTTC. With the portions outside the CDR3 filled from the reference TRBV15 and TRBJ2-1 genes, the complete variable region becomes DAMVIQNPRYQVTQFGKPVTLSCSQTLNHNVMYWYQQKSSQAPKLLFHYYDKDFNNEADTPDNFQSRRPNTSFCFLDIRSPGLGDTAMYLCATSRGLGQAINEQFFGPGTRLTVL.